The TCR beta chain under discussion was sequenced for a study of blood T cell repertoires in COVID-19 (dated by TCRdb to 2018 to 2020). As for the study more broadly: The collaborator samples originated in the United States, Italy and Spain and spanned the acute and convalescent phases of COVID-19. Samples came from the ongoing ImmuneRACE study (first 160 participants) plus 1,254 subjects from 6 global collaborators. Where available, HLA class I and class II types were obtained from metadata supplied by the sample provider rather than from assay-based typing. The prospective study material was composed of cDNA or gDNA derived from T cells, B-cell-depleted T cells, or PBMCs. Nearly every sample came with metadata listing a de-identified subject ID, COVID-19 status, age in years and sex. Subjects who had been exposed to COVID-19, were actively infected with it, or had recovered from it provided the deeply sampled blood TCRbeta repertoires that made up the dataset. The repertoires were released in a freely available public database meant as a resource for research on the immune response to SARS-CoV-2. Beyond this particular receptor, the publication reports: How much clinical and demographic metadata was included differed by source and by participant, and the metadata was provided uncurated.

TCRbeta CDR3 regions were amplified from genomic DNA using the immunoSEQ Assay, a bias-controlled multiplex PCR. On the authors' methods: Within the assay, amplification of reference gene primers was used to estimate how many nucleated cells each sample contained. To quantify the absolute abundance of each unique TCRbeta CDR3 rearrangement, sequence reads were collapsed and filtered. For each sample, productive Simpson clonality was calculated by taking the square root of Simpson's diversity index across productive rearrangements. TCRdb obtained this table from immuneACCESS and retained in-frame rearrangements with V and J assigned. These tables miss some clones; where compared with another copy, unresolved V genes account for less than half of the shortfall, and the remainder is unexplained. For V, J and clone size, that table is used; D and trimming come from the DNA. The sample includes fewer than 200,000 clones, with around 85% observed a single time. The ten largest clonotypes hold about 9.7% of the sample.

The germline V gene (reference sequence) specifies MNHNY as CDR1 and SVGAGI as CDR2. V is shortened by 10 bases, J by 7 bases, and the region joining them spans 5 bases. CDR3 length: 9 amino acids, cysteine to phenylalanine. Only the CDR3 part of the read is kept: 27 bases, read in frame from the first base. With regard to this clone: Which antigen it targets is not known. Base-call qualities are not available, and no considerably larger clone is one nucleotide away.

Each collaborating institution followed its own protocols to collect whole blood in K2EDTA tubes. Collaborator samples were shipped for TCRbeta analysis as frozen whole blood, isolated PBMCs, or DNA extracted from either sample type. This sequence uses TRBV6-6 and TRBJ1-5; the D gene is perhaps TRBD1, on 5 matching bases. The specimen was peripheral blood. This sequence was found in a man in his fifties with active or convalescent COVID-19. CDR3 sequence: CATGQPQHF. The sequenced DNA is TGTGCCACAGGGCAGCCCCAGCATTTT.